The TCR beta chain under discussion was sequenced for a study of cytomegalovirus exposure and HLA in healthy donors. Study-wide points: Later on, an analysis found that several of the most significant clusters appeared to be linked to common viral pathogens, which included parvovirus B19. One later analysis reportedly identified an Asian-associated ancestry cluster that showed fewer N-insertions than the roughly 640-donor mean.

Researchers ran the PCR with 60 Vbeta and 13 Jbeta primers. Sequencing used immunoSEQ multiplex PCR; TCRdb keeps in-frame clones, though not all of them. In the table there are approximately 140,000 clones, 60% to 85% of which are singletons. The donors comprised healthy bone marrow donors. Trimming took 3 bases from V and 9 from J; bases not matched to a gene: 2. CDR3 length: 12 amino acids. From germline, CDR1 is SEHNR and CDR2 FQNEAQ (reference sequence). Notes on this clone: Its antigen is as yet unknown.

This TCR was sampled from a man between 40 and 49 years old in good health and CMV-seropositive. V gene TRBV7-9 combines with J gene TRBJ2-1; 7 bases are shared with TRBD2. The sample was PBMCs. The DNA of the CDR3 is TGTGCCAGCAGCTTTACGGGAGGTGAGCAGTTCTTC. Translation gives CASSFTGGEQFF.